This TCR beta chain was identified in a study of T cell repertoires in cytomegalovirus infection. MiXCR, run by TCRdb on the reads, gives a single entry per CDR3 protein. The profile covers 480,000 or so distinct CDR3 sequences, with 11% appearing a single time and about 10% taken by the ten largest. Remarks on this clonotype: This sequence may be a read error, since a much larger clone differs from it by one base.

The clonotype originates from a human donor in good health (CMV status not recorded). Some clones in this sample may be carry-over from other donors' samples. The sample consisted of PBMCs.

The CDR3 region has the DNA TGTGCCAGCAGAACCGGGACAGTCAATGAAAAACTGTTTTTT. Its translation: CASRTGTVNEKLFF. This chain connects TRBV2 to TRBJ1-4; 7 positions match TRBD1. The CDR3 totals 14 residues. The germline gives CDR1 SNHLY, CDR2 FYNNEI. Unmatched junction bases numbered 6, after V lost 6 bases and J lost 5 bases.